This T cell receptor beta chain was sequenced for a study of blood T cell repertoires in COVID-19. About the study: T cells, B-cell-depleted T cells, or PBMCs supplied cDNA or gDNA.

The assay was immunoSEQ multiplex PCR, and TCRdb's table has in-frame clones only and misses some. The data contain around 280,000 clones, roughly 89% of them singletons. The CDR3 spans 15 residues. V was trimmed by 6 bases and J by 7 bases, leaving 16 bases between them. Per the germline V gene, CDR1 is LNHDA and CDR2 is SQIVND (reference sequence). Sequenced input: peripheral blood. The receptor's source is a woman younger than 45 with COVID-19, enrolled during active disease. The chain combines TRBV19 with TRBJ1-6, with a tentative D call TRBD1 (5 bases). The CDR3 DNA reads TGTGCCAGTAGATTCGGGGGAGGTTGGAATTCACCCCTCCACTTT. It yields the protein CASRFGGGWNSPLHF.